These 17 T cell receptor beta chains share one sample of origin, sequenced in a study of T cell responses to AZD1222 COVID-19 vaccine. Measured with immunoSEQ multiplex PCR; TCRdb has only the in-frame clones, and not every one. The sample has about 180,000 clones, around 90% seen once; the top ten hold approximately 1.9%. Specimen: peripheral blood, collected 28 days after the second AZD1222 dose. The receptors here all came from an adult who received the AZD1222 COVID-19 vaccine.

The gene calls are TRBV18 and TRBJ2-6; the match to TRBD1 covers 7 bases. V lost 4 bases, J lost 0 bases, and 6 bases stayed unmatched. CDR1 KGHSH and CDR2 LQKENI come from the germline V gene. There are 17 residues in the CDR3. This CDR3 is CASSRTTGTSGANVLTF. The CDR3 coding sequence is TGTGCCAGCTCACGAACGACAGGGACCTCTGGGGCCAACGTCCTGACTTTC.

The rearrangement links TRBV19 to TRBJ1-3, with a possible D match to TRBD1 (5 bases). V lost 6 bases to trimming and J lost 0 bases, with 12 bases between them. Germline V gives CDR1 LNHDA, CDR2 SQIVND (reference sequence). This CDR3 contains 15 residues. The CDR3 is CASSIRAFSGNTIYF. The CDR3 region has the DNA TGTGCCAGTAGCATCAGGGCATTCTCTGGAAACACCATATATTTT. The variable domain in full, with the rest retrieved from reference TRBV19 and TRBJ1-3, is DGGITQSPKYLFRKEGQNVTLSCEQNLNHDAMYWYRQDPGQGLRLIYYSQIVNDFQKGDIAEGYSVSREKKESFPLTVTSAQKNPTAFYLCASSIRAFSGNTIYFGEGSWLTVV.

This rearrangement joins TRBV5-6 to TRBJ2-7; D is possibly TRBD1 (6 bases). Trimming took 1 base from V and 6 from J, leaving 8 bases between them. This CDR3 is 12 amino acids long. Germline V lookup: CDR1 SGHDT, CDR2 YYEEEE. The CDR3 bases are TGTGCCAGCAGCTTGACAGGGTTCGAGCAGTACTTC. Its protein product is CASSLTGFEQYF.

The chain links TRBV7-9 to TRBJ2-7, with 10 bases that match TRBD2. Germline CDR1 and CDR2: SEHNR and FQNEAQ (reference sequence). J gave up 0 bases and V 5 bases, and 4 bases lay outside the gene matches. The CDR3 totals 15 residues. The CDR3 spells CASSPSGGISYEQYF. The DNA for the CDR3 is TGTGCCAGCAGCCCTAGCGGGGGCATCTCCTACGAGCAGTACTTC.

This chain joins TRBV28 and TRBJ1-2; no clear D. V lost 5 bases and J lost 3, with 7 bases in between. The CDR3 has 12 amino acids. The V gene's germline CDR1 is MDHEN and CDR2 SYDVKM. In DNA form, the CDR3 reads TGTGCCAGCAGTCCAGCCCACTATGGCTACACCTTC. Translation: CASSPAHYGYTF.

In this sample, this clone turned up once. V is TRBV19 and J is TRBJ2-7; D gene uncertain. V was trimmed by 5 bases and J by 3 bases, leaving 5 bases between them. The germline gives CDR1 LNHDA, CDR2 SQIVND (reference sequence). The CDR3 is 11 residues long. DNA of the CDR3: TGTGCCAGTAGTTCGGACTACGAGCAGTACTTC. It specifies CASSSDYEQYF.

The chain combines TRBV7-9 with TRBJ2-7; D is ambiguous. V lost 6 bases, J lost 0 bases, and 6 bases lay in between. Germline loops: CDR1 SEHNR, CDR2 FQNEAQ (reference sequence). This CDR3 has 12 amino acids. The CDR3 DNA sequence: TGTGCCAGCAGTCCTAGCTCCTACGAGCAGTACTTC. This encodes CASSPSSYEQYF.

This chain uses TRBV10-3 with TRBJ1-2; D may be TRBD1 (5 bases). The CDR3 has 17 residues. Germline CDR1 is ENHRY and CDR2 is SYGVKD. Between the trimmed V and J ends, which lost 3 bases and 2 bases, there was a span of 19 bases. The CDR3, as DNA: TGTGCCATCAGTGACCGCCGGGACCGCCATATGAACTATGGCTACACCTTC. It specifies CAISDRRDRHMNYGYTF.

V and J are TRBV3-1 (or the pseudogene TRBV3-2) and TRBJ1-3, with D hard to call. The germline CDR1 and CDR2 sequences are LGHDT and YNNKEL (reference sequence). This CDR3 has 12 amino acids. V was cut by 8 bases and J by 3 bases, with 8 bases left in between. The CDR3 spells CASSPGGNTIYF. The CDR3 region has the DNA TGTGCCAGCTCCCCCGGTGGAAACACCATATATTTT.

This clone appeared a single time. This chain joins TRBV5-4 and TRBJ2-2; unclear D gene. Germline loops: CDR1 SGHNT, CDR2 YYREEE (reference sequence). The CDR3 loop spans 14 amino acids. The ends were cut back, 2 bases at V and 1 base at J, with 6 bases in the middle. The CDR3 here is CASSFLMNTGELFF. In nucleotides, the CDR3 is TGTGCCAGCAGCTTCTTAATGAACACCGGGGAGCTGTTTTTT.

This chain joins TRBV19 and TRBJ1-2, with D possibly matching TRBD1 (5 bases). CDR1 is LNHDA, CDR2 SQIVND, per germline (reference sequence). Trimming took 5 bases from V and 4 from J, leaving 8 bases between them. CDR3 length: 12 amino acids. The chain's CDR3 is CASSRGFYGYTF. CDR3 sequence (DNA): TGTGCCAGTAGTCGGGGCTTCTATGGCTACACCTTC.

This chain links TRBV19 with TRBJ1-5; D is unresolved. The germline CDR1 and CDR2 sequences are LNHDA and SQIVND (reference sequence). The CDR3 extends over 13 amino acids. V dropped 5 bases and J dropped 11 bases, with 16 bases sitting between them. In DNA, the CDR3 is TGTGCCAGTAGTCCCAGCACGAAAGGGTCCCAGCATTTT. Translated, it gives CASSPSTKGSQHF.

The CDR3 nucleotides are TGTGCCAGCAGTTTACAACCCCGGACAGGGAAAGCTTTCTTT. This codes for CASSLQPRTGKAFF. V is TRBV28 and J is TRBJ1-1, with 8 positions matching TRBD1. The germline gives CDR1 MDHEN, CDR2 SYDVKM. The CDR3 is 14 residues long. V gave up 2 bases and J gave up 9 bases; unmatched junction bases: 8.

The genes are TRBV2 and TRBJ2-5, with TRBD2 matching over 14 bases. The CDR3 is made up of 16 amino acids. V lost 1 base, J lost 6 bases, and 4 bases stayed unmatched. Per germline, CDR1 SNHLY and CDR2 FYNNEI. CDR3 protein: CASSEGLAGGPQTQYF. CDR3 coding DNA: TGTGCCAGCAGTGAAGGACTAGCGGGAGGGCCTCAGACCCAGTACTTC.

CDR3 in amino acids: CASSLTTGDFTDTQYF. As DNA, the CDR3 is TGTGCCAGCAGCCTGACGACAGGGGACTTCACAGATACGCAGTATTTT. The chain recombines TRBV9 with TRBJ2-3; 8 bases align to TRBD1. From germline, CDR1 is SGDLS and CDR2 YYNGEE. Trimming took 4 bases from V and 2 from J; bases not matched to a gene: 9. The CDR3 extends over 16 amino acids.

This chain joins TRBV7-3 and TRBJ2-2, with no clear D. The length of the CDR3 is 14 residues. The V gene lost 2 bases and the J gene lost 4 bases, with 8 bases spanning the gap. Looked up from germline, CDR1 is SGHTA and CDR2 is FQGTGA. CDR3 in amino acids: CASSLVRATGELFF. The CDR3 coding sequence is TGTGCCAGCAGCTTAGTTCGAGCCACCGGGGAGCTGTTTTTT.

As DNA, the CDR3 is TGTGCCAGCAGTGTATCCCTGAGGGAGACCCAGTACTTC. Protein product: CASSVSLRETQYF. V gene TRBV2 combines with J gene TRBJ2-5; no clear D gene. Deletions cut 4 bases from V and 5 bases from J, with 11 bases between. CDR3 length equals 13 residues. CDR1 is SNHLY, CDR2 FYNNEI, per germline.